This is a list of T cell receptor beta chains from one sample in a study of early T cells in non-severe SARS-CoV-2 infection. MiXCR, applied by TCRdb to the 5' RACE reads, yields one record per CDR3 protein. The repertoire includes 80,000 to 95,000 distinct CDR3 sequences, 9% to 15% of them detected once, and 5% to 8% sits in the top ten. The sequencing sample was made of whole blood. Every receptor here comes from an adult who was a healthcare worker with PCR-confirmed SARS-CoV-2 infection or an uninfected control (not recorded which). CDR3s include the opening cysteine and the closing phenylalanine or tryptophan. A D gene is named only where the DNA matches it firmly. The size of a clone is reported for some rows only, either as once, few or many, or as a class for expanded clones.

d_gene	v_gene	abundance	j_gene	len	CDR3nt	CDR3aa
TRBD1	TRBV19	.	TRBJ2-7	15	TGTGCCAGTAGCCGACGGACAGGGGGCAGTGACGAGCAGTACTTC	CASSRRTGGSDEQYF
.	TRBV30	few	TRBJ1-4	15	TGTGCCTGGAGGCCGAGTCAGGTCGGGATGGGAAAACTGTTTTTT	CAWRPSQVGMGKLFF
TRBD2	TRBV11-1	.	TRBJ2-7	17	TGTGCCAGCAGCCCGCCTCGGACTAGCGGGAGGGCCACCGAGCAGTACTTC	CASSPPRTSGRATEQYF
TRBD2	TRBV6-5	few	TRBJ2-1	14	TGTGCCAGCAGTTACTCTAGCGGGTGGGATGAGCAGTTCTTC	CASSYSSGWDEQFF
TRBD1	TRBV6-5	many	TRBJ1-2	14	TGTGCCAGCAGCTGGACAGGCGCGGCTTATGGCTACACCTTC	CASSWTGAAYGYTF
.	TRBV30	.	TRBJ1-5	13	TGTGCCTGGAGTACCCTCAGCAATCAGCCCCAGCATTTT	CAWSTLSNQPQHF
.	TRBV12-5	.	TRBJ1-1	13	TGTGCTAGTGGTTTGGTCCCGAACACTGAAGCTTTCTTT	CASGLVPNTEAFF
TRBD2	TRBV18	.	TRBJ2-7	15	TGTGCCAGCTCACGATCGGGAGGGCCCCAGTACGAGCAGTACTTC	CASSRSGGPQYEQYF
TRBD2	TRBV11-3	.	TRBJ2-5	16	TGTGCCAGCAGCTTAGGGTCCGCGGGAGCTCAAGAGACCCAGTACTTC	CASSLGSAGAQETQYF
TRBD2	TRBV2	many	TRBJ2-7	14	TGTGCCAGCGCTCGTCCTAGCGGGAACTACGAGCAGTACTTC	CASARPSGNYEQYF
.	TRBV3-1	few	TRBJ2-5	16	TGTGCCAGCAGCCAAGATACGGGGGGCGTCGAAGAGACCCAGTACTTC	CASSQDTGGVEETQYF